A single sample is the source of the 17 T cell receptor beta chains below, sequenced in a study of T cell repertoires in cytomegalovirus infection. Their specific antigens are unknown. TCRdb redid the calling of the reads with MiXCR, one entry per CDR3 protein. The repertoire holds about 500,000 distinct CDR3 sequences, with 30% to 35% as singletons. This specimen was cultured PBMCs, taken from culture after CMV antigen stimulation. The receptors come from a human donor in good health (CMV status not recorded). Some clones in this sample may be carry-over from other donors' samples.

The chain uses TRBV27 and TRBJ2-2; D uncertain. Looked up from germline, CDR1 is MNHEY and CDR2 is SMNVEV (reference sequence). V was cut by 1 base and J by 4 bases, with 4 bases left in between. The CDR3 has 13 amino acids. CDR3 nucleotides: TGTGCCAGCAGTTTATTAGTCACCGGGGAGCTGTTTTTT. This encodes CASSLLVTGELFF.

The V gene is TRBV6-5, the J gene TRBJ2-7; TRBD1 aligns across 7 bases. The ends lost 0 bases at V and 0 bases at J; junction bases unmatched: 8. Looked up from germline, CDR1 is MNHEY and CDR2 is SVGAGI. This CDR3 has 17 amino acids. The CDR3, as DNA: TGTGCCAGCAGTTACTCCAAACCCAGGGGGAGCTCCTACGAGCAGTACTTC. Residues: CASSYSKPRGSSYEQYF.

The chain couples TRBV30 to TRBJ1-1; the D is unclear. The CDR3 totals 11 residues. V was shortened by 4 bases and J by 5 bases, with 8 bases between the two germline ends. In germline, CDR1 is GTSNPN, CDR2 SVGIG (reference sequence). The CDR3 loop is CAWIRETEAFF. The CDR3, as DNA: TGTGCCTGGATTCGGGAAACTGAAGCTTTCTTT.

This clonotype showed up just a few times. V and J are TRBV27 and TRBJ2-3, with D hard to call. Trimming pared 1 base from V and 8 bases from J, leaving 13 bases between. CDR3 length: 14 amino acids. Per germline, CDR1 MNHEY and CDR2 SMNVEV (reference sequence). CDR3 in amino acids: CASSLYGQGGTQYF. The CDR3 bases are TGTGCCAGCAGTTTATACGGCCAAGGTGGTACGCAGTATTTT.

This chain joins TRBV12-3 or TRBV12-4 and TRBJ2-1, with 12 bases identical to TRBD2. The CDR3 is made up of 14 amino acids. Trimming removed 7 bases from V and 8 bases from J; junction bases left unmatched: 6. The CDR3 sequence: CASILGLAGDEQFF. The CDR3 nucleotides read TGTGCCAGCATCCTGGGACTAGCGGGCGATGAGCAGTTCTTC.

This clonotype was detected many times. The chain has TRBV7-2 and TRBJ2-3; no definite D call. The CDR3 is 13 residues long. Deletions cut 3 bases from V and 5 bases from J, with 9 bases between. Germline CDR1 SGHTA, CDR2 FQGNSA. The CDR3 here is CASSFSLGDTQYF. CDR3 coding DNA: TGTGCCAGCAGCTTTAGTTTAGGAGATACGCAGTATTTT.

There are a few counts of this clonotype. The rearrangement joins TRBV5-1 to TRBJ2-2; tentatively, D is TRBD1 (5 bases). The CDR3 spans 17 residues. The germline CDR1 and CDR2 sequences are SGHRS and YFSETQ. Between the trimmed V and J ends, which lost 0 bases and 6 bases, there was a span of 18 bases. The CDR3 reads CASSLAGRPGQAGELFF. The CDR3 coding sequence is TGCGCCAGCAGCTTGGCCGGTAGGCCAGGGCAGGCCGGGGAGCTGTTTTTT.

This clonotype has just a few counts. This rearrangement joins TRBV11-2 to TRBJ1-5, with D perhaps matching TRBD1 (5 bases). The CDR3 runs 14 residues. Germline lookup yields CDR1 SGHAT and CDR2 FQNNGV. V shed 4 bases and J shed 5 bases, with 12 bases lying between them. This CDR3 is CASSSGPEYQPQHF. In DNA form, the CDR3 reads TGTGCCAGCAGCTCGGGGCCGGAGTATCAGCCCCAGCATTTT.

This clonotype was detected a few times. The chain has TRBV10-3 and TRBJ2-1; 8 nucleotides align to TRBD1. Germline V gene lookup returns CDR1 ENHRY and CDR2 SYGVKD. This CDR3 has 16 residues. V dropped 8 bases and J dropped 7; count of bases not matched to a gene: 16. CDR3 in DNA: TGTGCCATCGGGGGGAGAGGACAGGGAGAGGGGAATGAGCAGTTCTTC. It is translated as CAIGGRGQGEGNEQFF.

The table lists this clonotype with a few counts. The V gene is TRBV20-1, the J gene TRBJ1-3, with D perhaps matching TRBD1 (6 bases). Deletions cut 4 bases from V and 4 bases from J, with 20 bases between. The CDR3 totals 16 residues. Germline V gives CDR1 DFQATT, CDR2 SNEGSKA (reference sequence). The CDR3 DNA follows: TGCAGTGCTAAGCCACCGGGACAAAAAGGAGGAAACACCATATATTTT. Amino acid sequence: CSAKPPGQKGGNTIYF.

This clonotype showed up just a few times. The rearrangement links TRBV10-3 to TRBJ2-5, with 8 bases identical to TRBD2. The length of the CDR3 is 14 residues. The germline V gene has CDR1 ENHRY and CDR2 SYGVKD. The J segment lost 11 bases and the V segment lost 4 bases, leaving 12 bases of the junction unmatched. The CDR3 DNA reads TGTGCCATCAGTGCCGTTGGGCTAGCGGGCGATCAGTACTTC. It codes for CAISAVGLAGDQYF.

This clonotype was detected many times. The chain employs TRBV7-2 and TRBJ1-1, with TRBD1 identical over 8 bases. The V gene's germline CDR1 is SGHTA and CDR2 FQGNSA. Losses at the gene ends were 5 bases for V and 5 bases for J; bases not matched to a gene: 7. This CDR3 comprises 14 residues. As DNA, the CDR3 is TGTGCCAGCAGCCCGGACAGGGATAGAACTGAAGCTTTCTTT. As protein: CASSPDRDRTEAFF. Based on the CDR3 plus reference TRBV7-2 and TRBJ1-1, the full variable domain is GAGVSQSPSNKVTEKGKDVELRCDPISGHTALYWYRQSLGQGLEFLIYFQGNSAPDKSGLPSDRFSAERTGGSVSTLTIQRTQQEDSAVYLCASSPDRDRTEAFFGQGTRLTVV.

This clonotype was recorded only once. The V and J genes are TRBV29-1 and TRBJ1-2; TRBD1 is a possible D gene (5 bases). The germline V and J ends were trimmed by 3 bases and 6 bases, with 11 bases remaining between them. The length of the CDR3 is 12 residues. Looked up from germline, CDR1 is SQVTM and CDR2 is ANQGSEA. CDR3 coding DNA: TGCAGCGTTGAGAGCAGGGAACATGGCTACACCTTC. It yields the protein CSVESREHGYTF.

Ten or more counts support this clonotype. This chain joins TRBV7-2 and TRBJ2-3, with 12 positions matching TRBD1. The J segment lost 5 bases and the V segment lost 5 bases, leaving 11 bases of the junction unmatched. There are 17 residues in the CDR3. Germline V gene lookup returns CDR1 SGHTA and CDR2 FQGNSA. CDR3 nucleotide sequence: TGTGCCAGCAGCCGTTTACCAGGGACAGGGGGCGGAGATACGCAGTATTTT. It yields the protein CASSRLPGTGGGDTQYF.

In this sample, this clonotype turned up a few times. V is TRBV6-1 and J is TRBJ1-1; D remains ambiguous. CDR3 size: 14 residues. CDR1 is MNHNS, CDR2 SASEGT, per germline. V lost 0 bases and J lost 3, with 8 bases in between. In DNA form, the CDR3 reads TGTGCCAGCAGTGAAGCAGGGTTTGACACTGAAGCTTTCTTT. Translation: CASSEAGFDTEAFF.

The rearrangement links TRBV10-3 to TRBJ2-1, with TRBD2 matching over 11 bases. After removal of 4 bases from V and 4 bases from J, the junction contained 12 bases not matched to a gene. From germline, CDR1 is ENHRY and CDR2 SYGVKD. The CDR3 runs 18 residues. CDR3 region: CAISGLNSGTSGYNEQFF. Here the CDR3 DNA reads TGTGCCATCAGTGGTCTTAATTCCGGGACTAGCGGATACAATGAGCAGTTCTTC.

This chain joins TRBV7-9 and TRBJ2-1, with D perhaps matching TRBD1 or TRBD2 (6 bases each). Trimming stripped 0 bases from V and 9 bases from J, with 27 bases between. This CDR3 comprises 19 residues. Per the germline V gene, CDR1 is SEHNR and CDR2 is FQNEAQ (reference sequence). This CDR3 is CASSLAKDTGSYGGSEQFF. The CDR3 nucleotides are TGTGCCAGCAGCTTAGCGAAAGATACAGGGTCATATGGAGGGTCTGAGCAGTTCTTC.